The clone carrying this T cell receptor (beta chain) was recorded at least ten times. The sample belongs to a study of T-cell reconstitution after alpha-beta-depleted transplantation in children. Unique molecular identifiers were built into the TCRbeta library. TCRdb fed the PCR reads into MiXCR, producing one record per CDR3 protein. The repertoire has some 640,000 distinct CDR3 sequences, approximately 17% of them found once; the top ten carry about 1.1%. The input for sequencing was PBMCs from the stem cell graft donor, taken from the stem cell graft. The sequence derives from a human donor who donated a stem cell graft to a child with acute myeloid leukemia.

CDR3 protein: CASSLASTEAFF. The CDR3 DNA sequence: TGTGCCAGCAGTCTCGCATCCACTGAAGCTTTCTTT. The chain couples TRBV28 to TRBJ1-1; D not certain. Per germline, CDR1 MDHEN and CDR2 SYDVKM. Trimming took off 5 bases at V and 4 bases at J, with 8 bases between the two ends. The CDR3 loop spans 12 amino acids.